These T cell receptor beta chains were read from a single sample in a study of cytomegalovirus exposure and HLA in healthy donors. TCRdb's copy holds only in-frame clones and misses some; the assay was immunoSEQ multiplex PCR. This sample has about 94,000 clones, with less than 80% found just once. The sequenced sample consisted of PBMCs. Receptor source: a male donor in good health and CMV-seronegative. CDR3s include the opening cysteine and the closing phenylalanine or tryptophan. The order of the fields is D gene, V gene, clone size, J gene, CDR3 protein, CDR3 DNA. D genes are given only for firm matches. Not every row has a clone size; where given, it reads once, few, many or a size class.

-	TRBV25-1	-	TRBJ2-7	CASSEYPDEQYF	TGTGCCAGCAGTGAATATCCCGACGAGCAGTACTTC
-	TRBV4-3	-	TRBJ1-4	CASSPRGVGRNEKLVF	TGCGCCAGCAGCCCCCGTGGGGTGGGGAGGAATGAAAAACTGGTTTTT
-	TRBV28	-	TRBJ2-7	CATRVGRAYEQYF	TGTGCCACCCGGGTCGGCAGAGCCTACGAGCAGTACTTC
TRBD2	TRBV25-1	-	TRBJ2-5	CASSKPGGDETQYF	TGTGCCAGCAGTAAACCGGGAGGGGATGAGACCCAGTACTTC
-	TRBV7-9	-	TRBJ1-1	CASSMMTRSNTEAFF	TGTGCCAGCAGCATGATGACACGGTCGAACACTGAAGCTTTCTTT
TRBD1	TRBV4-3	medium-sized	TRBJ1-2	CASSQRNRQGRNGYTF	TGCGCCAGCAGCCAAAGAAATCGACAGGGGCGGAATGGCTACACCTTC
-	TRBV7-8	-	TRBJ1-2	CASSLKGRTAGNYGYTF	TGTGCCAGCAGCCTGAAAGGCCGGACAGCGGGAAACTATGGCTACACCTTC
TRBD1	TRBV4-1	few	TRBJ1-1	CASSHPGQGLNTEAFF	TGCGCCAGCAGCCACCCCGGACAGGGGCTGAACACTGAAGCTTTCTTT
-	TRBV7-2	few	TRBJ1-1	CASRMGGGTEAFF	TGTGCCAGCAGAATGGGTGGAGGCACTGAAGCTTTCTTT
-	TRBV25-1	-	TRBJ2-2	CASRQGPGELFF	TGTGCCAGCAGACAGGGACCCGGGGAGCTGTTTTTT
-	TRBV19	-	TRBJ1-1	CASSIRRGWMNTEAFF	TGTGCCAGTAGTATTAGGAGGGGATGGATGAACACTGAAGCTTTCTTT
TRBD1	TRBV2	-	TRBJ1-5	CASSRQGNKQPQHF	TGTGCCAGCAGTAGACAGGGGAATAAGCAGCCCCAGCATTTT
-	TRBV28	-	TRBJ1-6	CASSFRGGSPLHF	TGTGCCAGCAGTTTCCGGGGAGGGTCACCCCTCCACTTT
TRBD1	TRBV19	-	TRBJ2-7	CATVGQGLNEQYF	TGTGCCACCGTGGGACAGGGGCTAAACGAGCAGTACTTC
TRBD1	TRBV28	-	TRBJ1-2	CASSLGTRTGGGYTF	TGTGCCAGCAGTTTGGGGACTCGGACAGGAGGAGGCTACACCTTC
TRBD2	TRBV7-9	-	TRBJ2-5	CASSRGGAAGTRETQYF	TGTGCCAGCAGCCGAGGGGGGGCAGCGGGGACTAGGGAGACCCAGTACTTC
-	TRBV21-1	-	TRBJ2-5	CASSKSKLARVQETQYF	TGTGCCAGCAGCAAATCCAAACTGGCCAGGGTCCAAGAGACCCAGTACTTC
-	TRBV5-6	-	TRBJ2-3	CASSLALATDTQYF	TGTGCCAGCAGCTTGGCTCTAGCGACAGATACGCAGTATTTT
TRBD2	TRBV18	-	TRBJ2-3	CASSPRTSKTDTQYF	TGTGCCAGCTCACCCCGGACTAGCAAGACGGATACGCAGTATTTT
TRBD1	TRBV7-2	-	TRBJ1-5	CASSLGRGRQPQHF	TGTGCCAGCAGCTTAGGGAGGGGGCGGCAGCCCCAGCATTTT
TRBD2	TRBV30	-	TRBJ2-2	CAWRPPPGLAGGNTGELFF	TGTGCCTGGAGACCTCCCCCTGGACTAGCGGGGGGGAACACCGGGGAGCTGTTTTTT
-	TRBV7-9	-	TRBJ1-1	CSSSPRSIRFEAFF	TGTTCCAGCAGCCCTCGGTCAATCAGGTTTGAAGCTTTCTTT
TRBD2	TRBV28	-	TRBJ2-5	CASSWTSGLQETQYF	TGTGCCAGCAGTTGGACTAGCGGGTTACAAGAGACCCAGTACTTC
-	TRBV11-2	-	TRBJ1-1	CASSLVGPVGTEAFF	TGTGCCAGCAGCTTAGTGGGGCCGGTAGGCACTGAAGCTTTCTTT